A selection of T cell receptor beta chains follows, all from one sample in a study of CD8+ T cells in alopecia areata. Sequencing was performed with immunoSEQ multiplex PCR; in TCRdb, only in-frame clones are kept and a portion is missing. The table includes about 110,000 clones, approximately 54% detected once. The sample consisted of CD8+ T cells sorted from blood, taken at week 24, from a patient treated with tofacitinib. The receptor source for this set is a human donor with alopecia areata. Both conserved end residues are part of each CDR3. Fields, in order: J gene, clone size, V gene, D gene, CDR3 protein, CDR3 DNA. D genes are given only for firm matches. Clone sizes are given selectively: once, few, many, or a class where the clone is expanded.

TRBJ2-2,few,TRBV29-1,-,CSVAQHTGELFF,TGCAGCGTTGCACAGCACACCGGGGAGCTGTTTTTT
TRBJ2-2,-,TRBV9,-,CASSPGQNTGELFF,TGTGCCAGCAGCCCCGGACAGAACACCGGGGAGCTGTTTTTT
TRBJ2-4,-,TRBV14,-,CASSPPWTGREDGAKNIQYF,TGTGCCAGCAGCCCACCCTGGACCGGCCGTGAGGATGGGGCCAAAAACATTCAGTACTTC
TRBJ2-1,few,TRBV5-6,-,CASSLGDYNEQFF,TGTGCCAGCAGCTTGGGGGACTACAATGAGCAGTTCTTC
TRBJ1-6,-,TRBV4-1,TRBD1,CASSHRGGEPLHF,TGCGCCAGCAGTCACAGGGGTGGGGAACCCCTCCACTTT
TRBJ2-4,-,TRBV6-1,-,CASSELKVLGTSNIQYF,TGTGCCAGCAGTGAGCTCAAGGTCCTAGGGACATCAAACATTCAGTACTTC
TRBJ1-4,-,TRBV6-6,TRBD1,CAVHRGQDEKLFF,TGTGCCGTACACAGGGGGCAAGATGAAAAACTGTTTTTT
TRBJ2-1,-,TRBV7-9,-,CASSGISASSYNEQFF,TGTGCCAGCAGCGGTATATCCGCCAGCTCCTACAATGAGCAGTTCTTC
TRBJ2-7,-,TRBV4-1,-,CASSQDAESYEQYF,TGCGCCAGCAGCCAAGATGCAGAGTCCTACGAGCAGTACTTC
TRBJ2-1,-,TRBV5-6,TRBD1,CASSHRRGQIYNEQFF,TGTGCCAGCAGTCACCGAAGGGGACAGATATACAATGAGCAGTTCTTC
TRBJ2-5,-,TRBV5-6,-,CASSLGAVHQETQYF,TGTGCCAGCAGCTTGGGGGCCGTACACCAAGAGACCCAGTACTTC
TRBJ1-4,-,TRBV4-3,TRBD1,CASSHGTGVNEKLFF,TGCGCCAGCAGCCACGGGACAGGCGTCAATGAAAAACTGTTTTTT
TRBJ1-5,-,TRBV5-1,-,CASSYSFGGNQPQHF,TGCGCCAGCAGCTATTCTTTTGGAGGGAATCAGCCCCAGCATTTT
TRBJ2-1,-,TRBV5-4,TRBD2,CASSFGTMGEQFF,TGTGCCAGCAGCTTCGGGACTATGGGTGAGCAGTTCTTC
TRBJ1-2,few,TRBV6-5,-,CASSLEGGIYGYTF,TGTGCCAGCAGCTTAGAGGGGGGTATCTATGGCTACACCTTC
TRBJ2-1,-,TRBV27,-,CASSLLGSEQFF,TGTGCCAGCAGTTTATTAGGGTCTGAGCAGTTCTTC
TRBJ2-3,-,TRBV7-8,-,CASSLPQGSVDTQYF,TGTGCCAGCAGCTTACCCCAGGGGTCGGTGGATACGCAGTATTTT
TRBJ2-2,-,TRBV9,TRBD2,CASSFRLAGTGELFF,TGTGCCAGCAGCTTCCGACTAGCGGGGACCGGGGAGCTGTTTTTT
TRBJ2-3,-,TRBV4-3,-,CASSQDRFQGTDTQYF,TGCGCCAGCAGCCAAGATAGATTCCAGGGTACAGATACGCAGTATTTT
TRBJ2-7,-,TRBV29-1,TRBD1,CSVGATGTGAYEQYF,TGCAGCGTTGGGGCCACCGGGACAGGGGCCTACGAGCAGTACTTC
TRBJ1-2,-,TRBV29-1,-,CSVGGQSYGYTF,TGCAGCGTTGGCGGCCAGTCCTATGGCTACACCTTC
TRBJ2-7,-,TRBV5-4,-,CASTESRDGSYEQYF,TGTGCCAGCACCGAATCCCGGGACGGATCCTACGAGCAGTACTTC
TRBJ1-1,-,TRBV4-1,-,CASSMGVRTEAFF,TGCGCCAGCAGCATGGGGGTTAGGACTGAAGCTTTCTTT
TRBJ2-7,-,TRBV18,-,CASSPAATSYEQYF,TGTGCCAGCTCACCGGCCGCGACAAGCTACGAGCAGTACTTC
TRBJ2-5,few,TRBV4-3,-,CASSQEIEESSEETQYF,TGCGCCAGCAGCCAAGAGATTGAGGAATCATCTGAAGAGACCCAGTACTTC
TRBJ1-6,-,TRBV13,-,CASSLGAASNSPLHF,TGTGCCAGCAGCTTAGGCGCGGCGTCTAATTCACCCCTCCACTTT
TRBJ2-7,-,TRBV19,-,CASSIDGETYEQYF,TGTGCCAGTAGTATAGACGGGGAAACCTACGAGCAGTACTTC
TRBJ2-1,-,TRBV29-1,-,CSSRVGGPYNEQFF,TGCAGCTCAAGAGTTGGGGGCCCCTACAATGAGCAGTTCTTC
TRBJ2-7,-,TRBV9,TRBD1,CASSVGDRGYEQYF,TGTGCCAGCAGCGTAGGGGACAGGGGCTACGAGCAGTACTTC
TRBJ2-7,-,TRBV4-2,TRBD2,CASSQDPGGYEQYF,TGTGCCAGCAGCCAAGATCCGGGAGGCTACGAGCAGTACTTC
TRBJ2-4,-,TRBV10-3,-,CAISESRDSLAKNIQYF,TGTGCCATCAGTGAGTCGCGGGACAGTCTAGCCAAAAACATTCAGTACTTC
TRBJ1-4,-,TRBV30,-,CAWSLDRVGGEKLFF,TGTGCCTGGAGTCTGGATCGAGTGGGTGGCGAAAAACTGTTTTTT
TRBJ1-5,-,TRBV27,-,CASSLGGRQPQHF,TGTGCCAGCAGTTTAGGGGGCCGACAGCCCCAGCATTTT
TRBJ2-1,-,TRBV13,-,CATWTAYNEQFF,TGTGCCACCTGGACAGCCTACAATGAGCAGTTCTTC
TRBJ2-1,-,TRBV5-4,-,CASSPHLGPNEQFF,TGTGCCAGCAGCCCCCACTTGGGACCCAATGAGCAGTTCTTC
TRBJ2-7,-,TRBV27,TRBD2,CASKTRTSGYEQYF,TGTGCCAGCAAGACCCGAACTAGCGGCTACGAGCAGTACTTC
TRBJ2-4,-,TRBV11-2,-,CASNDLGEGAKNIQYF,TGTGCCAGCAATGATCTAGGGGAAGGGGCCAAAAACATTCAGTACTTC
TRBJ2-7,-,TRBV5-6,TRBD1,CASSLPGGYEQYF,TGTGCCAGCAGCTTGCCAGGGGGCTACGAGCAGTACTTC
TRBJ2-5,-,TRBV13,TRBD1,CASSMGQGLETQYF,TGTGCCAGCAGCATGGGACAGGGGTTAGAGACCCAGTACTTC
TRBJ2-1,-,TRBV6-5,-,CARSTPGLRGEQFF,TGTGCCAGATCAACACCGGGCCTTCGGGGAGAGCAGTTCTTC
TRBJ1-1,-,TRBV21-1,-,CASSKMEAGGKNTEAFF,TGTGCCAGCAGCAAAATGGAGGCAGGGGGCAAGAACACTGAAGCTTTCTTT
TRBJ2-7,-,TRBV6-5,-,CASGGGYEQYF,TGTGCCAGCGGCGGTGGCTACGAGCAGTACTTC
TRBJ2-3,-,TRBV7-9,TRBD1,CASSQDRGRTDTQYF,TGTGCCAGCAGCCAGGACAGGGGACGGACAGATACGCAGTATTTT
TRBJ2-7,few,TRBV7-9,TRBD1,CASSLAQGAHYEQYF,TGTGCCAGCAGCTTAGCGCAGGGGGCCCACTACGAGCAGTACTTC
TRBJ1-6,-,TRBV14,-,CASSQDGYSPLHF,TGTGCCAGCAGCCAAGACGGATATTCACCCCTCCACTTT
TRBJ2-1,-,TRBV6-5,-,CASSYLNSYNEQFF,TGTGCCAGCAGTTATTTAAATTCCTACAATGAGCAGTTCTTC
TRBJ2-7,few,TRBV29-1,TRBD2,CSVDTGTSSAEQYF,TGCAGCGTTGACACCGGGACTAGCTCGGCCGAGCAGTACTTC
TRBJ2-7,-,TRBV7-9,-,CASSSYVAEDEQYF,TGTGCCAGCAGCTCATACGTTGCGGAAGACGAGCAGTACTTC
TRBJ1-1,-,TRBV4-1,-,CASSQDGGSEAFF,TGCGCCAGCAGCCAAGATGGAGGGTCTGAAGCTTTCTTT
TRBJ2-1,-,TRBV6-5,-,CASSLSVSSYNEQFF,TGTGCCAGCAGCCTTAGCGTAAGCTCCTACAATGAGCAGTTCTTC
TRBJ2-3,-,TRBV6-5,TRBD2,CASSYWAGGLTDTQYF,TGTGCCAGCAGTTACTGGGCGGGGGGGCTCACAGATACGCAGTATTTT
TRBJ2-5,-,TRBV9,-,CASSNDGKQETQYF,TGTGCCAGCAGCAATGACGGGAAACAAGAGACCCAGTACTTC
TRBJ2-2,once,TRBV30,TRBD1,CAWSLIGTGGGGELFF,TGTGCCTGGAGTTTAATCGGCACAGGGGGCGGCGGGGAGCTGTTTTTT
TRBJ1-1,-,TRBV5-6,TRBD1,CASSSDRGNTEAFF,TGTGCCAGCAGTTCGGACAGGGGGAACACTGAAGCTTTCTTT